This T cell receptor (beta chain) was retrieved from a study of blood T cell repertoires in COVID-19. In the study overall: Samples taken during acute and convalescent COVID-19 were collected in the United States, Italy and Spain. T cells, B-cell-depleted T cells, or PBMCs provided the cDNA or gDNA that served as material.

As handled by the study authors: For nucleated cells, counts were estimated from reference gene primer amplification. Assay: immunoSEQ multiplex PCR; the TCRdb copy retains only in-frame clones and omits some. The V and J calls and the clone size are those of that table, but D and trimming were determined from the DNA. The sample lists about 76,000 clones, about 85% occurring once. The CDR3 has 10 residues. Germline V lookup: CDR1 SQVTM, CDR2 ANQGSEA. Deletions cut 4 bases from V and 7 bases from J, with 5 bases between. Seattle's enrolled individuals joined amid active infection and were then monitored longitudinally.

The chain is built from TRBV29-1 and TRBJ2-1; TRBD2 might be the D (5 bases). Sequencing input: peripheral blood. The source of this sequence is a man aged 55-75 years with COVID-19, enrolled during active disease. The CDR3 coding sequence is TGCAGCGTTGGAGGGAATGAGCAGTTCTTC. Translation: CSVGGNEQFF.